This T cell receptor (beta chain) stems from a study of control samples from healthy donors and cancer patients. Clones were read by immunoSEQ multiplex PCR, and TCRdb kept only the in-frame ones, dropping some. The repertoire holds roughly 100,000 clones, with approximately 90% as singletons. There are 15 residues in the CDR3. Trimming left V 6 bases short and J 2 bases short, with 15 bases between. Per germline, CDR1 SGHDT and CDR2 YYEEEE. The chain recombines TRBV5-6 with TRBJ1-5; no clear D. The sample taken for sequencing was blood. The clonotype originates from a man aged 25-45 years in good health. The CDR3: CASTLGSLRNQPQHF. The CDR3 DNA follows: TGTGCCAGCACCCTCGGCAGTCTCCGCAATCAGCCCCAGCATTTT.